The sequence of this TCR beta chain was determined in a study of T-cell reconstitution after alpha-beta-depleted transplantation in children. This clonotype was observed many times. Trimming cost V 5 bases and J 5 bases, with 8 bases left between them. This CDR3 is 12 amino acids long. Germline loops: CDR1 MNHEY, CDR2 SVGAGI. For TCRbeta, the library was prepared with unique molecular identifiers. A single record per CDR3 protein comes from TCRdb applying MiXCR to the PCR reads. The sample consists of about 610,000 distinct CDR3 sequences, over 9.5% of them appearing once. This sequence joins TRBV6-5 and TRBJ2-3; D may be TRBD1 or TRBD2 (5 bases each). The sequencing used PBMCs from the stem cell graft donor, collected from the stem cell graft. This sequence was found in a human donor who donated a stem cell graft to a child with acute myeloid leukemia. CDR3 coding DNA: TGTGCCAGCAGTCGGGACGAAGATACGCAGTATTTT. Translation: CASSRDEDTQYF.